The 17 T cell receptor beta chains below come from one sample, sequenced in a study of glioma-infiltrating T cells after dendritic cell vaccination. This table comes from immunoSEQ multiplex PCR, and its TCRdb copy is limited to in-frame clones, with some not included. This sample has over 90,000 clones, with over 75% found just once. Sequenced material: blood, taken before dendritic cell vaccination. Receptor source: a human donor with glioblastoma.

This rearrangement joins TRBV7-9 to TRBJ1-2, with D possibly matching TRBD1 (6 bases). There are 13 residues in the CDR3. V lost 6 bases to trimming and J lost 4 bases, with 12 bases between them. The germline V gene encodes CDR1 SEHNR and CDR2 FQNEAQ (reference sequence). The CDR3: CASSMTGSYGYTF. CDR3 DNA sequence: TGTGCCAGCAGTATGACAGGTAGCTATGGCTACACCTTC.

The CDR3 region is CAWSAGTVVSAQYF. CDR3 nucleotides: TGTGCCTGGAGTGCTGGGACAGTCGTTTCGGCCCAGTACTTC. This chain uses TRBV30 with TRBJ2-5; 7 bases agree with TRBD1. In germline, CDR1 is GTSNPN, CDR2 SVGIG (reference sequence). V was clipped by 1 base and J by 9 bases; unmatched bases: 11. The CDR3 contains 14 residues.

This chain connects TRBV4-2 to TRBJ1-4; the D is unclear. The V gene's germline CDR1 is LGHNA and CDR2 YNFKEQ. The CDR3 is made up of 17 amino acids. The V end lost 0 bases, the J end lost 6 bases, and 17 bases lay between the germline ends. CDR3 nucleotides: TGTGCCAGCAGCCAAGAAATCCCTCAGGCGGGTTATGAAAAACTGTTTTTT. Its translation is CASSQEIPQAGYEKLFF.

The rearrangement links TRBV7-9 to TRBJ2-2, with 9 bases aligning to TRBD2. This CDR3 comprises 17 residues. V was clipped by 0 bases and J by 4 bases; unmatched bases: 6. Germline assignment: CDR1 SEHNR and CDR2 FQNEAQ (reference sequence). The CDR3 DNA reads TGTGCCAGCAGCTTAGCCAGCGGGGGGCGCAGCACCGGGGAGCTGTTTTTT. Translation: CASSLASGGRSTGELFF. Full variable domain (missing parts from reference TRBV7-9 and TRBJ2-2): DTGVSQNPRHKITKRGQNVTFRCDPISEHNRLYWYRQTLGQGPEFLTYFQNEAQLEKSRLLSDRFSAERPKGSFSTLEIQRTEQGDSAMYLCASSLASGGRSTGELFFGEGSRLTVL.

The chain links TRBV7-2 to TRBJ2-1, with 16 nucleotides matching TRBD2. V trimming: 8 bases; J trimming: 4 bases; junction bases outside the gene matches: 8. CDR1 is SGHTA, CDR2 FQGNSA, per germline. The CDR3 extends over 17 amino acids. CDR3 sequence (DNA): TGTGCCAGCGGGACTAGCGGGAGGGCCGCAGGGTACAATGAGCAGTTCTTC. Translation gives CASGTSGRAAGYNEQFF.

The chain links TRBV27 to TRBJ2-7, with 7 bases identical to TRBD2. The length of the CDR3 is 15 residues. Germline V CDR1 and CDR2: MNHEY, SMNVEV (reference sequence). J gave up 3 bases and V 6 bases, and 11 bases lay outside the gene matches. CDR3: CASSPGGAGHYEQYF. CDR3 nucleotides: TGTGCCAGCAGCCCGGGAGGAGCCGGTCACTACGAGCAGTACTTC.

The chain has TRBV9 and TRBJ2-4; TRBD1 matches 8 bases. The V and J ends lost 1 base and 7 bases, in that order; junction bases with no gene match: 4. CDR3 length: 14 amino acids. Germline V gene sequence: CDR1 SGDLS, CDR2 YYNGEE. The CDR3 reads CASSVTQGVNIQYF. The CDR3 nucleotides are TGTGCCAGCAGCGTAACACAGGGGGTTAACATTCAGTACTTC. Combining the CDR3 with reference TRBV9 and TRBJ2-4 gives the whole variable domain DSGVTQTPKHLITATGQRVTLRCSPRSGDLSVYWYQQSLDQGLQFLIQYYNGEERAKGNILERFSAQQFPDLHSELNLSSLELGDSALYFCASSVTQGVNIQYFGAGTRLSVL.

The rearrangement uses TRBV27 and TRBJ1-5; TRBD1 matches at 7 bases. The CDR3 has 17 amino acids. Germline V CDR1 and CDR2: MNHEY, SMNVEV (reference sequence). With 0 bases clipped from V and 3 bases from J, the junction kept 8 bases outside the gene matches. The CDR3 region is CASSLSLGTAVNQPQHF. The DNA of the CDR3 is TGTGCCAGCAGTTTATCGTTGGGGACAGCAGTCAATCAGCCCCAGCATTTT.

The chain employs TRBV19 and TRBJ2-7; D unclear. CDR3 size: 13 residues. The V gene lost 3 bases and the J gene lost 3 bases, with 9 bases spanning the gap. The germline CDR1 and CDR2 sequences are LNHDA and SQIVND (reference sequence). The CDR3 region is CASSIFPGYEQYF. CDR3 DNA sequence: TGTGCCAGTAGTATCTTCCCGGGCTACGAGCAGTACTTC.

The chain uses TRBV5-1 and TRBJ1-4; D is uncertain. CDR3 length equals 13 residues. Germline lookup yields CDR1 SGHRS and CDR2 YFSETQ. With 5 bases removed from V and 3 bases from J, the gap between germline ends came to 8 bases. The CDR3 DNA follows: TGCGCCAGCAGGCAGGCCTCTAATGAAAAACTGTTTTTT. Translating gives CASRQASNEKLFF. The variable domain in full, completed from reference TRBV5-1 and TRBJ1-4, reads KAGVTQTPRYLIKTRGQQVTLSCSPISGHRSVSWYQQTPGQGLQFLFEYFSETQRNKGNFPGRFSGRQFSNSRSEMNVSTLELGDSALYLCASRQASNEKLFFGSGTQLSVL.

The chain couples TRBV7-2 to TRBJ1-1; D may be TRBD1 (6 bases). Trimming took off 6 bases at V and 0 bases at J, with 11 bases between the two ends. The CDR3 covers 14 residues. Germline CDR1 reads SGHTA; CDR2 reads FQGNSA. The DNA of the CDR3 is TGTGCCAGCAGTAGAGACAGGATGAACACTGAAGCTTTCTTT. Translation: CASSRDRMNTEAFF.

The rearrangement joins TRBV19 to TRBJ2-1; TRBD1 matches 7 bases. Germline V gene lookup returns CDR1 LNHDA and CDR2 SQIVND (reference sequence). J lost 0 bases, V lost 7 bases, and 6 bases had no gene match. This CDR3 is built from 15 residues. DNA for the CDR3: TGTGCCAGTATCCCGACAGGGATCTCCTACAATGAGCAGTTCTTC. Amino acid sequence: CASIPTGISYNEQFF.

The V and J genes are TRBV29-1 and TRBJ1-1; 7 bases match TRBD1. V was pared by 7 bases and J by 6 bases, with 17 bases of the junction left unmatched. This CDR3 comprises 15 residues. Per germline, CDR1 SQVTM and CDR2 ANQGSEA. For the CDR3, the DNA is TGCAGCGCTTTGTGGACAATTGACAGGGCGGCTGAAGCTTTCTTT. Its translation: CSALWTIDRAAEAFF.

The CDR3 DNA follows: TGTGCCAGCACCCGGTCGAGCGGGGAGAAGACCCAGTACTTC. This codes for CASTRSSGEKTQYF. The genes are TRBV6-1 and TRBJ2-5; 7 bases align to TRBD2. V shed 7 bases, J shed 6 bases, and the junction held 11 bases outside the gene matches. This CDR3 comprises 14 residues. Germline V gene data show CDR1 as MNHNS and CDR2 as SASEGT.

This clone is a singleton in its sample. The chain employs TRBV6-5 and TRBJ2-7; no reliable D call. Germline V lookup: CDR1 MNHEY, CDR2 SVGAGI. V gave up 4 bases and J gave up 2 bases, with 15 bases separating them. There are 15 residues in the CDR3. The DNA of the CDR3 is TGTGCCAGCAGTTCCGATCCGACTGGCACCTACGAGCAGTACTTC. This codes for CASSSDPTGTYEQYF.

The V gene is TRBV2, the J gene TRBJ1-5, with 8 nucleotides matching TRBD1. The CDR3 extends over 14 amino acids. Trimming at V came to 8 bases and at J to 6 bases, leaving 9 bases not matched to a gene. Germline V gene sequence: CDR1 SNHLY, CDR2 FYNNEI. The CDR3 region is CASDGKTGGQPQHF. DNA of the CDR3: TGTGCCAGCGATGGTAAAACAGGGGGTCAGCCCCAGCATTTT.

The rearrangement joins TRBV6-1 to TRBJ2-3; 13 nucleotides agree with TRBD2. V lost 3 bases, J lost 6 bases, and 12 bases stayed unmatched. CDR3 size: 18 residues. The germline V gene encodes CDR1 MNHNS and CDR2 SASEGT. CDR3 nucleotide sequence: TGTGCCAGCAGTGAGCTTGTTGGACTAGCGGGAGAAGGGGATACGCAGTATTTT. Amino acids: CASSELVGLAGEGDTQYF.